Below, one T cell receptor beta chain is given with its context. The antigen is unknown. The entry originates in a study of cytomegalovirus exposure and HLA in healthy donors. Turning to the study itself: There were roughly 80 million unique TCRs (from HLA-typed donors) in an early data release.

Study-level points and caveats: HLA alleles showed associations with 15,000 to 20,000 TCR beta sequences in a later analysis, at a 0.05 false discovery rate.

Primers included in the PCR were 60 Vbeta and 13 Jbeta primers. Sequenced by immunoSEQ multiplex PCR; TCRdb stores in-frame clones only, minus some. The table lists 100,000 to 150,000 clones, around 75% of them singletons. The TCR originated in a man in his sixties in good health and CMV-seropositive. The sequencing sample was made of PBMCs.

The CDR3 sequence: CATDRGGEQYF. The CDR3 nucleotides read TGTGCCACCGATCGAGGGGGCGAGCAGTACTTC. The V gene is TRBV10-3, the J gene TRBJ2-7; TRBD1 might be the D (6 bases). Looked up from germline, CDR1 is ENHRY and CDR2 is SYGVKD. Trimming left V 10 bases short and J 6 bases short, with 13 bases between. CDR3 size: 11 residues.